Below are 10 T cell receptor beta chains sequenced from a single sample in a study of vaccination and CD4 T cells after COVID-19. Regarding treatment: approximately 9-day PBMC culture with coronavirus spike peptide pools or control peptides (ViraFEST assay). Harvesting of the unexposed donor's CD4+ T cells predated the COVID-19 pandemic (2011-2018). The antigens of these receptors remain unknown. Sequence data for DNA of cultured CD4+ T cells were generated by the Oncomine TCR Beta short-read assay. TCRdb reanalysed the PCR reads using MiXCR and keeps one entry per CDR3 protein. Of nearly 7,500 distinct CDR3 sequences listed, around half are singletons. Sample: CD4+ T cells from blood, cultured in vitro. All receptors derive from a human donor in good health.

The V and J genes are TRBV5-1 and TRBJ2-2, with 13 bases that match TRBD2. Losses at the gene ends were 3 bases for V and 4 bases for J; bases not matched to a gene: 15. CDR1 SGHRS and CDR2 YFSETQ come from the germline V gene. The CDR3 spans 20 residues. The CDR3 region has the DNA TGCGCCAGCAGCTCCGATACGACACTAGCGGGAGGGCCCAGCACCGGGGAGCTGTTTTTT. This translates into CASSSDTTLAGGPSTGELFF.

In this sample, this clonotype turned up a few times. V gene TRBV6-1 combines with J gene TRBJ1-5, with TRBD1 identical over 9 bases. The length of the CDR3 is 16 residues. Germline V gives CDR1 MNHNS, CDR2 SASEGT. The V and J ends lost 6 bases and 1 base, in that order; junction bases with no gene match: 7. CDR3 sequence: CASSSGTGLSNQPQHF. The DNA of the CDR3 is TGTGCCAGCAGCTCCGGGACAGGGCTCAGCAATCAGCCCCAGCATTTT.

CDR3 nucleotide sequence: TGTGCCTGGAGGGGACTCACAGATACGCAGTATTTT. Its translation is CAWRGLTDTQYF. This chain joins TRBV30 and TRBJ2-3, with a weak D call TRBD2 (6 bases). The CDR3 length is 12 residues. V was pared by 3 bases and J by 2 bases, with 6 bases between. Germline V CDR1 and CDR2: GTSNPN, SVGIG (reference sequence).

V and J are TRBV7-2 and TRBJ2-1; 7 bases line up with TRBD2. J was trimmed by 10 bases and V by 2 bases; bases with no gene match: 14. Germline lookup yields CDR1 SGHTA and CDR2 FQGNSA. The CDR3 is 16 residues long. The CDR3 bases are TGTGCCAGCAGCTTACTGTCAGGCGCCGTGGGAGGGGAGCAGTTCTTC. This codes for CASSLLSGAVGGEQFF.

This chain uses TRBV30 with TRBJ1-2, with TRBD1 as a possible D gene (6 bases). Trimming pared 2 bases from V and 6 bases from J, leaving 13 bases between. This CDR3 is built from 13 residues. CDR1 is GTSNPN and CDR2 is SVGIG in the germline V gene (reference sequence). The CDR3 region has the DNA TGTGCCTGGAGTAGAGGGGGAGCGGATGGCTACACCTTC. It encodes CAWSRGGADGYTF.

The chain couples TRBV7-2 to TRBJ2-7; D call uncertain. Germline V CDR1 and CDR2: SGHTA, FQGNSA. The CDR3 is made up of 14 amino acids. Trimming stripped 3 bases from V and 5 bases from J, with 14 bases between. CDR3 amino acids: CASSLGGRRDEQYF. The CDR3 DNA reads TGTGCCAGCAGCTTGGGCGGCCGAAGGGACGAGCAGTACTTC. The complete variable domain, with remaining parts taken from reference TRBV7-2 and TRBJ2-7, reads GAGVSQSPSNKVTEKGKDVELRCDPISGHTALYWYRQSLGQGLEFLIYFQGNSAPDKSGLPSDRFSAERTGGSVSTLTIQRTQQEDSAVYLCASSLGGRRDEQYFGPGTRLTVT.

The rearrangement links TRBV7-9 to TRBJ2-7; either TRBD1 or TRBD2 may fit D (5 bases each). Looked up from germline, CDR1 is SEHNR and CDR2 is FQNEAQ (reference sequence). This CDR3 has 14 amino acids. V was pared by 2 bases and J by 5 bases, with 13 bases between. The CDR3 spells CASSLSRGTDEQYF. CDR3 DNA: TGTGCCAGCAGCTTATCCCGGGGCACTGACGAGCAGTACTTC.

The sample holds a few counts of this clonotype. This chain uses TRBV27 with TRBJ1-4, with TRBD1 matching over 7 bases. The CDR3 contains 13 residues. J was trimmed by 10 bases and V by 6 bases; bases with no gene match: 8. In germline, CDR1 is MNHEY, CDR2 SMNVEV (reference sequence). CDR3 sequence reads: CASRKYRGGKLFF. Written as DNA, the CDR3 is TGTGCCAGCAGGAAATACAGGGGAGGAAAACTGTTTTTT.

This chain connects TRBV12-3 or TRBV12-4 to TRBJ1-6; no clear D. V dropped 6 bases and J dropped 10 bases, with 10 bases sitting between them. The CDR3 covers 12 residues. The CDR3 here is CASSYVGSPLHF. For the CDR3, the DNA is TGTGCCAGCAGCTATGTGGGGTCACCCCTCCACTTT.

The chain recombines TRBV6-1 with TRBJ1-3, with 8 bases lining up with TRBD1. The CDR3 has 14 amino acids. Per germline, CDR1 MNHNS and CDR2 SASEGT. Trimming cost V 5 bases and J 4 bases; bases outside gene matches: 4. The CDR3 DNA reads as TGTGCCAGCAGTACAGGGGGATCAGGAAACACCATATATTTT. Protein product: CASSTGGSGNTIYF.